This T cell receptor beta chain was sequenced for a study of Graves' ophthalmopathy and Graves' hyperthyroidism. Researchers took RNA transcripts and amplified TCR beta CDR3 regions from them. An initial RT-PCR round employing HTBI primers preceded a second-round multiplex PCR. Via MiXCR, TCRdb re-called the multiplex PCR reads, giving one row per CDR3 protein. The sample has a few hundred thousand distinct CDR3 sequences, roughly 20% seen once; the top ten hold 2.5% to 3.5%. Findings and caveats of the study: Blood also held most thyroid clonotypes expanded above 0.001 frequency.

Lactation, pregnancy, uncontrolled infections and other autoimmune diseases were all grounds for excluding patients. PBMCs were obtained from roughly 9.7 ml of fresh peripheral blood. Many counts were recorded for this clonotype. What it recognizes is unknown. Germline loops: CDR1 MNHNS, CDR2 SASEGT. This CDR3 comprises 15 residues. The V end was cut by 9 bases, the J end by 1 base, with 15 bases between. The TCR comes from a woman aged 18 to 35 with stable Graves' hyperthyroidism. Input material: peripheral blood. V and J are TRBV6-1 and TRBJ2-2; D is perhaps TRBD2 (5 bases). The CDR3 DNA follows: TGTGCCAGTGTGGAGAGCGGTTGGAACACCGGGGAGCTGTTTTTT. Translated, it gives CASVESGWNTGELFF.